A single sample gave rise to the 10 T cell receptor beta chains below, sequenced in a study of shared clonotypes between healthy human individuals. Profiled with immunoSEQ multiplex PCR; TCRdb holds only in-frame clones, not every one. The table shows nearly 1 million clones, with 76% occurring only once. Input material: memory CD4+ T cells sorted from blood. Subset reported: CD45RA-negative fraction. These receptors came from a young man in good health.

This rearrangement joins TRBV29-1 to TRBJ2-5, with TRBD1 identical over 8 bases. This CDR3 is 13 amino acids long. The ends lost 4 bases at V and 2 bases at J; junction bases unmatched: 3. The germline V gene encodes CDR1 SQVTM and CDR2 ANQGSEA. This chain's CDR3 is CSVGTGGQETQYF. The CDR3 nucleotides are TGCAGCGTTGGAACAGGGGGGCAAGAGACCCAGTACTTC. Full variable domain (rest looked up from reference TRBV29-1 and TRBJ2-5): SAVISQKPSRDICQRGTSLTIQCQVDSQVTMMFWYRQQPGQSLTLIATANQGSEATYESGFVIDKFPISRPNLTFSTLTVSNMSPEDSSIYLCSVGTGGQETQYFGPGTRLLVL.

The chain joins TRBV5-5 to TRBJ2-1; D unresolved. The CDR3 loop spans 15 amino acids. Deletions cut 0 bases from V and 2 bases from J, with 9 bases between. Germline V lookup: CDR1 SGHKS, CDR2 YYEKEE (reference sequence). CDR3 region: CASSLEAVTYNEQFF. DNA of the CDR3: TGTGCCAGCAGCTTGGAGGCGGTTACCTACAATGAGCAGTTCTTC.

This chain connects TRBV7-2 to TRBJ2-1, with 10 bases aligning to TRBD2. The V gene end was trimmed by 4 bases and the J gene end by 7 bases; junction bases not matched to a gene: 7. The germline CDR1 and CDR2 sequences are SGHTA and FQGNSA. The CDR3 consists of 15 residues. The CDR3 DNA follows: TGTGCCAGCAGCTGGACCGGGACTAGCGCAAATGAGCAGTTCTTC. As protein: CASSWTGTSANEQFF.

This clone was counted between two and nine times. The chain combines TRBV11-2 with TRBJ2-7; a possible D gene is TRBD1 (6 bases). V lost 0 bases to trimming and J lost 3 bases, with 15 bases between them. The CDR3 is 16 amino acids. The germline CDR1 and CDR2 sequences are SGHAT and FQNNGV. The CDR3 here is CASSLDGQPRIYEQYF. CDR3 nucleotide sequence: TGTGCCAGCAGCTTAGACGGACAGCCGCGGATCTACGAGCAGTACTTC.

The chain uses TRBV10-1 and TRBJ2-3; 8 bases fit TRBD2. Losses at the gene ends were 2 bases for V and 7 bases for J; bases not matched to a gene: 8. The CDR3 is 15 residues long. Germline CDR1 is WNHNN and CDR2 is SYGVQD (reference sequence). The DNA of the CDR3 is TGCGCCAGCAGTGAGAGACGGGGGGGCCGAAATACGCAGTATTTT. As protein: CASSERRGGRNTQYF.

This chain links TRBV7-2 with TRBJ2-1; TRBD2 agrees at 8 bases. Germline CDR1 is SGHTA and CDR2 is FQGNSA. The ends lost 3 bases at V and 7 bases at J; junction bases unmatched: 11. The CDR3 runs 16 residues. Written as DNA, the CDR3 is TGTGCCAGCAGCTTTCGAGCGGGAGCGGGGTCAAATGAGCAGTTCTTC. It encodes CASSFRAGAGSNEQFF.

The chain employs TRBV4-1 and TRBJ1-1; 8 bases agree with TRBD1. V trimming: 0 bases; J trimming: 6 bases; junction bases outside the gene matches: 6. Germline CDR1 and CDR2: MGHRA and YSYEKL. There are 15 residues in the CDR3. CDR3 DNA sequence: TGCGCCAGCAGCCAAGAGTGGACAGGGAGGTCTGAAGCTTTCTTT. This translates into CASSQEWTGRSEAFF.

The V call is TRBV5-1, the J call TRBJ2-3, with D possibly TRBD1 on 6 matching bases. V lost 4 bases and J 2 bases, leaving 8 bases between the germline ends. CDR1 SGHRS and CDR2 YFSETQ come from the germline V gene. CDR3 size: 13 residues. In nucleotides, the CDR3 is TGCGCCAGCAGCGGGGACAACACAGATACGCAGTATTTT. Its protein is CASSGDNTDTQYF.

This clone was observed a handful of times. The same CDR3 is also encoded by other DNA sequences in this sample. This chain uses TRBV6-5 with TRBJ1-6; D is uncertain. Germline V gene sequence: CDR1 MNHEY, CDR2 SVGAGI. The germline V and J ends were trimmed by 4 bases and 1 base, with 5 bases remaining between them. CDR3 length: 14 residues. The CDR3 DNA follows: TGTGCCAGCAGTTCCGGGTCCTATAATTCACCCCTCCACTTT. Translation gives CASSSGSYNSPLHF.

The chain combines TRBV6-5 with TRBJ2-1; 7 positions match TRBD2. Germline lookup yields CDR1 MNHEY and CDR2 SVGAGI. V dropped 0 bases and J dropped 7; count of bases not matched to a gene: 9. The CDR3 has 16 amino acids. CDR3 loop: CASSYSSGGTTNEQFF. CDR3 bases: TGTGCCAGCAGTTACTCATCGGGGGGAACTACTAATGAGCAGTTCTTC.